One TCR beta chain is described in this entry. Its specificity is not known. Assay used: immunoSEQ multiplex PCR; TCRdb lists only in-frame clones, some missing. The top ten clones hold approximately 0.8% of a sample with tens of thousands of clones, about 89% of them seen once. These data are taken from a study of OX40 agonist ivuxolimab in advanced cancers. Study-level points and caveats: More expanded clones were found, on average, in CD8+ than in CD4+ T cells.

Drawing of blood for sampling happened at baseline, at cycle 4 day 1, and at cycle 7 day 1. The material sequenced was CD4+ or CD8+ T cells sorted from blood, taken in a trial of the OX40 agonist ivuxolimab. The receptor was isolated from an adult with an advanced solid tumor such as melanoma, head and neck, liver or kidney cancer.

Written as DNA, the CDR3 is TGCGCCAGCAGCCCATCCGGACTAGACACAGATACGCAGTATTTT. Its translation: CASSPSGLDTDTQYF. The rearrangement joins TRBV5-1 to TRBJ2-3, with TRBD2 matching over 7 bases. J lost 2 bases, V lost 4 bases, and 7 bases had no gene match. The CDR3 consists of 15 residues. Germline CDR1 and CDR2: SGHRS and YFSETQ.